The 21 T cell receptor beta chains presented below share a single source sample, sequenced in a study of T cell changes during pregnancy in multiple sclerosis. Profiled with immunoSEQ multiplex PCR; TCRdb holds only in-frame clones, not every one. This table has around 61,000 clones, around 90% appearing once. The source material was peripheral blood, sampled in the third trimester of pregnancy. The receptor source for this set is a female donor in good health, enrolled as a control in a pregnancy study.

This clone was observed once. The chain links TRBV6-1 to TRBJ1-5, with 7 bases fitting TRBD1. The CDR3 has 14 amino acids. Trimming at V came to 7 bases and at J to 3 bases, leaving 6 bases not matched to a gene. In germline, CDR1 is MNHNS, CDR2 SASEGT. CDR3 DNA sequence: TGTGCCAGCACCCCAGACAGGGTCAATCAGCCCCAGCATTTT. As protein: CASTPDRVNQPQHF.

This clone appeared a single time. The rearrangement links TRBV6-4 to TRBJ1-2; a possible D gene is TRBD1 (5 bases). This CDR3 contains 13 residues. Germline CDR1 is MRHNA and CDR2 is SNTAGT. Trimming left V 4 bases short and J 8 bases short, with 14 bases between. The CDR3 protein is CASSAGGVRGYTF. The CDR3 nucleotides read TGTGCCAGCAGTGCCGGGGGGGTCCGGGGCTACACCTTC.

About this clone: The junction differs from germline at one of its ends, possibly a read error. The rearrangement links TRBV7-7 to TRBJ2-5, with 7 bases identical to TRBD2. CDR3 size: 12 residues. Germline V gene sequence: CDR1 SSHAT, CDR2 FNYEAQ (reference sequence). The CDR3 loop reads CASSLDRGVQYF. CDR3 DNA sequence: TGTGCTAGCAGCTTAGATCGGGGGGTCCAGTACTTC.

This chain links TRBV28 with TRBJ2-5; 12 bases fit TRBD2. V lost 6 bases and J lost 0; bases outside the gene matches: 5. Germline-derived CDR1 and CDR2 are MDHEN and SYDVKM. CDR3 length: 16 amino acids. DNA of the CDR3: TGTGCCAGCAGCCTGACTAGCGGGGGACACCAAGAGACCCAGTACTTC. This encodes CASSLTSGGHQETQYF.

The rearrangement uses TRBV5-1 and TRBJ2-3; 14 bases agree with TRBD2. Germline CDR1 is SGHRS and CDR2 is YFSETQ. With 4 bases clipped from V and 4 bases from J, the junction kept 5 bases outside the gene matches. The CDR3 totals 16 residues. Here the CDR3 reads CASSPRLAGGSDTQYF. CDR3 bases: TGCGCCAGCAGCCCCCGACTAGCGGGGGGGTCAGATACGCAGTATTTT.

The chain links TRBV28 to TRBJ2-2, with 10 nucleotides matching TRBD1. Trimming cost V 6 bases and J 6 bases; bases outside gene matches: 10. Germline V gene lookup returns CDR1 MDHEN and CDR2 SYDVKM. The CDR3 totals 16 residues. The CDR3 sequence: CASSLSGQGSAGELFF. The DNA of the CDR3 is TGTGCCAGCAGCCTGTCGGGACAGGGGTCGGCCGGGGAGCTGTTTTTT.

The V and J genes are TRBV7-9 and TRBJ1-6; TRBD1 might be the D (6 bases). Looked up from germline, CDR1 is SEHNR and CDR2 is FQNEAQ (reference sequence). V was cut by 5 bases and J by 6 bases, with 11 bases left in between. The CDR3 sequence is 14 residues long. CDR3 in DNA: TGTGCCAGCAGCGTACAGGGTCGTAATTCACCCCTCCACTTT. Protein product: CASSVQGRNSPLHF.

The V and J genes are TRBV7-2 and TRBJ2-5; TRBD1 might be the D (5 bases). With 5 bases removed from V and 2 bases from J, the gap between germline ends came to 15 bases. The CDR3 has 15 residues. The germline V gene has CDR1 SGHTA and CDR2 FQGNSA. CDR3 nucleotides: TGTGCCAGCAGCGTGGGAAGGGGTGGGCAAGAGACCCAGTACTTC. Translated: CASSVGRGGQETQYF.

CDR3 sequence reads: CASKVLQSYNSPLHF. CDR3 nucleotide sequence: TGTGCCAGCAAGGTCCTACAGTCCTATAATTCACCCCTCCACTTT. The chain recombines TRBV27 with TRBJ1-6; D ambiguous. CDR3 length equals 15 residues. Trimming cost V 7 bases and J 1 base, with 11 bases left between them. Germline V CDR1 and CDR2: MNHEY, SMNVEV (reference sequence).

This clone was seen once. The chain has TRBV4-2 and TRBJ2-1, with 7 bases aligning to TRBD2. This CDR3 has 16 amino acids. CDR1 and CDR2 (germline): LGHNA, YNFKEQ. The trim removed 3 bases at V and 6 bases at J, leaving 11 bases unmatched. CDR3 protein: CASSHQRGEPFNEQFF. CDR3 bases: TGTGCCAGCAGCCATCAGCGGGGAGAGCCCTTCAATGAGCAGTTCTTC.

The V gene is TRBV15, the J gene TRBJ2-7; D possibly corresponds to TRBD1 (6 bases). V was cut by 5 bases and J by 1 base, with 12 bases left in between. CDR1 is LNHNV, CDR2 YYDKDF, per germline (reference sequence). The CDR3 has 14 residues. The CDR3 spells CATSPGQRSYEQYF. In DNA, the CDR3 is TGTGCCACCAGCCCCGGACAGCGTTCCTACGAGCAGTACTTC. Combining the CDR3 with reference TRBV15 and TRBJ2-7 gives the whole variable domain DAMVIQNPRYQVTQFGKPVTLSCSQTLNHNVMYWYQQKSSQAPKLLFHYYDKDFNNEADTPDNFQSRRPNTSFCFLDIRSPGLGDTAMYLCATSPGQRSYEQYFGPGTRLTVT.

The chain joins TRBV28 to TRBJ2-6; TRBD1 is a possible D gene (5 bases). V was cut by 8 bases and J by 1 base, with 15 bases left in between. The CDR3 contains 16 residues. Per the germline V gene, CDR1 is MDHEN and CDR2 is SYDVKM. CDR3 residues: CASFPSQGSGANVLTF. The DNA of the CDR3 is TGTGCCAGCTTTCCGTCGCAGGGATCTGGGGCCAACGTCCTGACTTTC.

V usage is TRBV6-5 and J usage is TRBJ2-1; 10 bases map to TRBD2. CDR3 length: 15 amino acids. Trimming took 5 bases from V and 9 from J; bases not matched to a gene: 10. Per the germline V gene, CDR1 is MNHEY and CDR2 is SVGAGI. CDR3 nucleotide sequence: TGTGCCAGCAGTACCCTCCGGACTAGCGGTCGTGAGCAGTTCTTC. This gives the protein CASSTLRTSGREQFF.

CDR3 DNA: TGTGCCAGCAGTAGGACAGAGAACACCGGGGAGCTGTTTTTT. Protein: CASSRTENTGELFF. The chain carries TRBV27 and TRBJ2-2; D may be TRBD1 (6 bases). Germline values: CDR1 MNHEY, CDR2 SMNVEV (reference sequence). The CDR3 length is 14 residues. The V end lost 5 bases, the J end lost 1 base, and 8 bases lay between the germline ends.

The sample holds a few counts of this clone. This chain uses TRBV18 with TRBJ1-1; D not certain. The CDR3 is made up of 14 amino acids. Germline CDR1 and CDR2: KGHSH and LQKENI. V was trimmed by 3 bases and J by 1 base, leaving 9 bases between them. DNA for the CDR3: TGTGCCAGCTCACCGGCCAGTTCGAACACTGAAGCTTTCTTT. It is translated as CASSPASSNTEAFF.

V and J are TRBV7-2 and TRBJ2-3, with 11 nucleotides matching TRBD2. CDR1 is SGHTA, CDR2 FQGNSA, per germline. V shed 5 bases and J 1 base; nucleotides not matched to a gene: 11. The CDR3 length is 18 residues. The CDR3 protein is CASSLTYSGGVGTDTQYF. CDR3 sequence (DNA): TGTGCCAGCAGCCTCACCTATAGCGGGGGGGTAGGCACAGATACGCAGTATTTT.

The rearrangement joins TRBV5-6 to TRBJ2-4; no clear D. V lost 0 bases and J 6 bases, leaving 10 bases between the germline ends. Germline V lookup: CDR1 SGHDT, CDR2 YYEEEE. This CDR3 is built from 14 residues. Here the CDR3 reads CASSLDRNLNIQYF. The CDR3 nucleotides read TGTGCCAGCAGCTTGGACAGAAACTTAAACATTCAGTACTTC.

This clone was recorded once. The chain is built from TRBV4-2 and TRBJ2-6; no reliable D call. The V and J ends lost 1 base and 0 bases respectively, with 10 bases between them. CDR3 length: 17 amino acids. Germline loops: CDR1 LGHNA, CDR2 YNFKEQ. Here the CDR3 DNA reads TGTGCCAGCAGCCAAGGACACCCCAGCTCTGGGGCCAACGTCCTGACTTTC. Translation gives CASSQGHPSSGANVLTF.

CDR3 loop: CASSPGQLNEQFF. For the CDR3, the DNA is TGTGCCAGCAGCCCGGGACAGTTGAATGAGCAGTTCTTC. This chain connects TRBV7-9 to TRBJ2-1, with TRBD1 matching 7 bases. The J segment lost 7 bases and the V segment lost 5 bases, leaving 5 bases of the junction unmatched. This CDR3 has 13 amino acids. Germline lookup yields CDR1 SEHNR and CDR2 FQNEAQ (reference sequence).

This chain links TRBV7-9 with TRBJ2-5; D uncertain. CDR1 is SEHNR, CDR2 FQNEAQ, per germline (reference sequence). CDR3 length equals 13 residues. V was shortened by 2 bases and J by 5 bases, with 9 bases between the two germline ends. The CDR3 nucleotides read TGTGCCAGCAGCTTAAGTCCTCAGGAGACCCAGTACTTC. Encoded protein: CASSLSPQETQYF.

The chain carries TRBV28 and TRBJ1-1, with 12 bases matching TRBD1. In germline, CDR1 is MDHEN, CDR2 SYDVKM. The CDR3 length is 17 residues. Unmatched junction bases numbered 8, after V lost 4 bases and J lost 2 bases. The CDR3 DNA reads as TGTGCCAGCAGTTCCCGGGACAGGGGGCGCATAAACACTGAAGCTTTCTTT. Its translation: CASSSRDRGRINTEAFF.